Listed here are 21 T cell receptor beta chains from one sample, sequenced in a study of blood T cells in healthy people across ages. Sample-barcoded 5' priming and a J-beta primer mix drove a second PCR of about 6 to 12 cycles. TCRdb reanalysed the 5' RACE reads using MiXCR and keeps one entry per CDR3 protein. The sample has hundreds of thousands of distinct CDR3 sequences, under 55% seen once. The sequencing sample was made of blood. These receptor sequences come from a man aged 55 to 70 in good health.

The chain carries TRBV12-3 or TRBV12-4 and TRBJ1-1, with D possibly being TRBD1 (6 bases). CDR3 length: 15 residues. The V and J ends lost 6 bases and 2 bases respectively, with 16 bases between them. DNA of the CDR3: TGTGCCAGCAGCCAAACGGACAGCCTAAACACTGAAGCTTTCTTT. Translating it yields CASSQTDSLNTEAFF.

The sample holds a few counts of this clonotype. This chain uses TRBV7-2 with TRBJ2-3; D not resolved. Trimming removed 1 base at V and 4 bases at J, with 9 bases between. Germline loops: CDR1 SGHTA, CDR2 FQGNSA. The CDR3 has 14 amino acids. CDR3 amino acids: CASSLDAKADTQYF. CDR3 in DNA: TGTGCCAGCAGCTTAGACGCCAAGGCAGATACGCAGTATTTT. The full variable domain, its missing parts supplied by reference TRBV7-2 and TRBJ2-3, is GAGVSQSPSNKVTEKGKDVELRCDPISGHTALYWYRQSLGQGLEFLIYFQGNSAPDKSGLPSDRFSAERTGGSVSTLTIQRTQQEDSAVYLCASSLDAKADTQYFGPGTRLTVL.

The DNA of the CDR3 is TGCGCCAGCAGCCTTGGGGCAGGGGCAGGACGCACTGAAGCTTTCTTT. It translates to CASSLGAGAGRTEAFF. The rearrangement joins TRBV5-1 to TRBJ1-1, with a weak D call TRBD1 (6 bases). The V end lost 4 bases, the J end lost 4 bases, and 20 bases lay between the germline ends. Germline V gene sequence: CDR1 SGHRS, CDR2 YFSETQ. The CDR3 covers 16 residues.

The chain links TRBV5-1 to TRBJ1-2; the D is unclear. There are 17 residues in the CDR3. CDR1 and CDR2 from the germline V gene are SGHRS and YFSETQ. V lost 4 bases to trimming and J lost 4 bases, with 23 bases between them. CDR3 in DNA: TGCGCCAGCAGCCCTTCCCCGGCCCAGGCCGCAGGCTATGGCTACACCTTC. Amino acids: CASSPSPAQAAGYGYTF.

This clonotype was detected ten times or more. The chain links TRBV7-8 to TRBJ2-5; D uncertain. V lost 2 bases and J lost 4, with 5 bases in between. The CDR3 totals 12 residues. The germline gives CDR1 SGHVS, CDR2 FQNEAQ. Here the CDR3 reads CASSLRRETQYF. CDR3 in DNA: TGTGCCAGCAGCTTACGGCGAGAGACCCAGTACTTC.

Here the CDR3 reads CASSLAAGVGQGASYGYTF. The CDR3 nucleotides read TGTGCCAGCAGCTTAGCGGCGGGGGTGGGACAGGGGGCTAGCTATGGCTACACCTTC. The chain has TRBV7-2 and TRBJ1-2; TRBD1 matches 12 bases. Per germline, CDR1 SGHTA and CDR2 FQGNSA. This CDR3 is built from 19 residues. Trimming at V came to 0 bases and at J to 4 bases, leaving 12 bases not matched to a gene. Full variable domain (remainder filled in from reference TRBV7-2 and TRBJ1-2): GAGVSQSPSNKVTEKGKDVELRCDPISGHTALYWYRQSLGQGLEFLIYFQGNSAPDKSGLPSDRFSAERTGGSVSTLTIQRTQQEDSAVYLCASSLAAGVGQGASYGYTFGSGTRLTVV.

The rearrangement links TRBV7-2 to TRBJ1-2, with no clear D. V was trimmed by 5 bases and J by 4 bases, leaving 11 bases between them. This CDR3 is built from 13 residues. CDR1 is SGHTA and CDR2 is FQGNSA in the germline V gene. This CDR3 reads CASSQTGTYGYTF. In DNA form, the CDR3 reads TGTGCCAGCAGCCAAACGGGTACCTATGGCTACACCTTC.

The chain carries TRBV9 and TRBJ1-5, with TRBD1 matching 8 bases. Germline CDR1 and CDR2: SGDLS and YYNGEE. J lost 3 bases, V lost 3 bases, and 5 bases had no gene match. The CDR3 is 15 amino acids. The CDR3 nucleotides read TGTGCCAGCAGCGCAGGACAGGGTCCCAATCAGCCCCAGCATTTT. Translation: CASSAGQGPNQPQHF.

The chain is built from TRBV10-3 and TRBJ2-3, with TRBD2 matching 9 bases. CDR3 length: 13 amino acids. With V trimmed by 11 bases and J by 6 bases, 9 bases remained unmatched. The germline gives CDR1 ENHRY, CDR2 SYGVKD. CDR3 nucleotides: TGTGCCGCGGGGGGGACTAGCTATGATACGCAGTATTTT. Protein product: CAAGGTSYDTQYF.

The V and J genes are TRBV4-3 and TRBJ2-2, with D possibly being TRBD2 (6 bases). V was cut by 0 bases and J by 9 bases, with 14 bases left in between. CDR3 size: 15 residues. Germline V CDR1 and CDR2: LGHNA, YSLEER. The CDR3 region has the DNA TGCGCCAGCAGCCAAGATGGCGGCGGGGCGCGGGAGCTGTTTTTT. Protein: CASSQDGGGARELFF.

This clonotype has only a few counts. This rearrangement joins TRBV12-3 or TRBV12-4 to TRBJ1-5, with D uncertain. This CDR3 contains 13 residues. Trimming removed 5 bases at V and 2 bases at J, with 7 bases between. The CDR3 sequence: CASSPIGNQPQHF. The CDR3 nucleotides are TGTGCCAGCAGTCCCATAGGCAATCAGCCCCAGCATTTT.

This clonotype was detected many times. The chain employs TRBV12-3 or TRBV12-4 and TRBJ1-2; TRBD1 matches 8 bases. V lost 6 bases and J lost 8; bases outside the gene matches: 5. This CDR3 is 12 amino acids long. The CDR3 is CASRAGGLGYTF. CDR3 in DNA: TGTGCCAGCAGGGCAGGGGGCTTGGGCTACACCTTC.

With respect to this clonotype: One junction end does not reproduce the germline sequence, and a read error may be involved. The chain has TRBV12-3 or TRBV12-4 and TRBJ2-4; D ambiguous. The CDR3 length is 17 residues. This chain's CDR3 is CVSSVGGIVIAKNIQYF. The CDR3 coding sequence is TGTGTCAGCAGTGTAGGTGGGATCGTGATCGCCAAAAACATTCAGTACTTC.

This clonotype was recorded a few times. J is TRBJ2-1 and V is TRBV20-1, with D uncertain. Looked up from germline, CDR1 is DFQATT and CDR2 is SNEGSKA (reference sequence). V dropped 3 bases and J dropped 3 bases, with 15 bases sitting between them. The CDR3 is 15 amino acids. CDR3 sequence reads: CSASRTSAGYNEQFF. The CDR3 region has the DNA TGCAGTGCTAGCAGAACCTCGGCCGGCTACAATGAGCAGTTCTTC.

Concerning this clonotype: One junction end disagrees with the germline gene, perhaps due to a read error. Here the CDR3 reads CAGSSQVEKNNYGYTF. CDR3 in DNA: TGTGCCGGCAGCTCGCAGGTGGAAAAAAATAACTATGGCTACACCTTC. This sequence joins TRBV5-6 and TRBJ1-2; D not certain. There are 16 residues in the CDR3. CDR1 SGHDT and CDR2 YYEEEE come from the germline V gene. Filled out from reference TRBV5-6 and TRBJ1-2, the complete variable domain reads DAGVTQSPTHLIKTRGQQVTLRCSPKSGHDTVSWYQQALGQGPQFIFQYYEEEERQRGNFPDRFSGHQFPNYSSELNVNALLLGDSALYLCAGSSQVEKNNYGYTFGSGTRLTVV.

As regards this clonotype: Because the CDR3 is missing its conserved closing phenylalanine or tryptophan, this is likely a read error. The chain links TRBV20-1 to TRBJ1-4; D gene ambiguous. The CDR3 consists of 12 residues. Germline V gene data show CDR1 as DFQATT and CDR2 as SNEGSKA (reference sequence). V was shortened by 2 bases and J by 5 bases, with 6 bases between the two germline ends. The CDR3 region is CSARQKNEKLFY. CDR3 nucleotide sequence: TGCAGTGCTAGACAGAAAAATGAAAAACTGTTTTAT.

This chain links TRBV6-2 or TRBV6-3 with TRBJ2-5; weak D call: TRBD1 (6 bases). Germline V CDR1 and CDR2: MNHEY, SVGEGT. The CDR3 consists of 15 residues. Trimming cost V 0 bases and J 6 bases, with 14 bases left between them. The CDR3 spells CASSYSYHRDKTQYF. Written as DNA, the CDR3 is TGTGCCAGCAGTTACTCGTATCACAGGGATAAGACCCAGTACTTC.

CDR3 bases: TGTGCCAGCCGGAGGGCTAGCGGGGGGGCCGGGGAGCTGTTTTTT. Translation: CASRRASGGAGELFF. The chain is built from TRBV2 and TRBJ2-2; 12 nucleotides align to TRBD2. The CDR3 has 15 amino acids. V shed 8 bases, J shed 6 bases, and the junction held 7 bases outside the gene matches. Germline values: CDR1 SNHLY, CDR2 FYNNEI.

This clonotype was detected only a few times. DNA of the CDR3: TGTGCCACCAGTGATGGGACACCCCAAGAGACCCAGTACTTC. Translation gives CATSDGTPQETQYF. V gene TRBV24-1 combines with J gene TRBJ2-5; tentative D call: TRBD1 (6 bases). The CDR3 is 14 residues long. The V and J ends lost 3 bases and 1 base respectively, with 8 bases between them. The germline V gene encodes CDR1 KGHDR and CDR2 SFDVKD.

V usage is TRBV3-1 and J usage is TRBJ2-7; D might be TRBD1 (5 bases). The CDR3 totals 13 residues. CDR1 and CDR2 from the germline V gene are LGHDT and YNNKEL (reference sequence). Trimming removed 7 bases from V and 3 bases from J, with 13 bases in between. The chain's CDR3 is CASTRQGDYEQYF. The CDR3 nucleotides read TGTGCCAGCACAAGGCAGGGCGACTACGAGCAGTACTTC.

The chain employs TRBV3-1 and TRBJ2-1, with 8 positions matching TRBD2. Per germline, CDR1 LGHDT and CDR2 YNNKEL (reference sequence). J gave up 1 base and V 5 bases, and 4 bases lay outside the gene matches. The CDR3 length is 15 residues. The CDR3 region is CASSTTSASYNEQFF. As DNA, the CDR3 is TGTGCCAGCAGCACGACTAGCGCTTCCTACAATGAGCAGTTCTTC.